This TCR beta chain derives from a study of breast tumors, draining lymph nodes, adjacent tissues. Notes on the study in general: Data only fit, rather than demonstrated, lymph node origin of most tumor T cells.

TCRdb independently ran MiXCR on the multiplex PCR reads; one entry per CDR3 protein. The data show some 150,000 distinct CDR3 sequences, with around 24% seen just once and under 3% held by the top ten. Axillary draining lymph nodes of breast cancer patients supplied the node samples. About this clonotype itself: Its antigen is unknown. This may be a read error: a much more frequent sequence differs by one nucleotide.

In germline, CDR1 is KGHSH, CDR2 LQKENI. The CDR3 contains 15 residues. Trimming removed 4 bases at V and 4 bases at J, with 14 bases between. Material: axillary lymph node tissue. The receptor was isolated from a female donor with breast cancer. Some clones in this sample may be carry-over from other donors' samples. V is TRBV18 and J is TRBJ2-1; D not certain. This CDR3 reads CASSLEITRYNEQFF. The CDR3 coding sequence is TGTGCCAGCTCACTAGAGATAACGCGATACAATGAGCAGTTCTTC. The entire variable domain, with the rest obtained from reference TRBV18 and TRBJ2-1, is as follows: NAGVMQNPRHLVRRRGQEARLRCSPMKGHSHVYWYRQLPEEGLKFMVYLQKENIIDESGMPKERFSAEFPKEGPSILRIQQVVRGDSAAYFCASSLEITRYNEQFFGPGTRLTVL.